This is a list of T cell receptor beta chains from one sample in a study of T cell responses to AZD1222 COVID-19 vaccine. TCRdb's table, derived via immunoSEQ multiplex PCR, lists solely in-frame clones and lacks some. The repertoire holds 100,000 to 130,000 clones, roughly 86% seen once, with about 3% in the top ten. The sequencing here drew on peripheral blood, taken on day 0 of AZD1222 vaccination. These receptors all come from an adult in good health. CDR3s include the opening cysteine and the closing phenylalanine or tryptophan. The D gene is left open where the match is weak. Clone size, where shown, is once, few, many, or a class for clones that have expanded.

abundance	j_gene	d_gene	v_gene	CDR3aa	CDR3nt
NA	TRBJ2-1	TRBD1	TRBV12-3/TRBV12-4	CASSFGQGEVF	TGTGCCAGCAGTTTCGGACAGGGGGAGGTCTTC
NA	TRBJ2-7	TRBD1	TRBV7-2	CASSYGTASYEQYF	TGTGCCAGCAGCTACGGGACAGCGAGCTACGAGCAGTACTTC
NA	TRBJ1-2	TRBD1	TRBV5-6	CASWRGRSYGYTF	TGTGCCAGCTGGAGGGGGCGTAGCTATGGCTACACCTTC
once	TRBJ1-5	TRBD1	TRBV19	CASSISAQGNQPQHF	TGTGCCAGTAGTATCTCGGCACAGGGGAATCAGCCCCAGCATTTT
NA	TRBJ1-6	TRBD1	TRBV6-6	CASSGSGTGVSKGNSPLHF	TGTGCCAGCAGTGGATCCGGGACAGGGGTCTCAAAGGGTAATTCACCCCTCCACTTT
NA	TRBJ2-5	NA	TRBV6-6	CASSGGLGQETQYF	TGTGCCAGCAGTGGGGGCCTGGGGCAAGAGACCCAGTACTTC
NA	TRBJ2-1	NA	TRBV7-9	CASSPSLGGNEQFF	TGTGCCAGCAGCCCTTCCTTGGGGGGAAATGAGCAGTTCTTC
NA	TRBJ2-2	TRBD2	TRBV6-5	CASSSTSGGGTGELFF	TGTGCCAGCAGTTCGACTAGCGGGGGGGGCACCGGGGAGCTGTTTTTT
NA	TRBJ1-4	NA	TRBV3-1/TRBV3-2	CASSVGGRNEKLFF	TGTGCCAGCAGCGTCGGGGGTCGGAATGAAAAACTGTTTTTT
few	TRBJ1-1	NA	TRBV30	CARQGSGDTEAFF	TGTGCCCGGCAGGGCTCCGGAGACACTGAAGCTTTCTTT
NA	TRBJ1-1	TRBD1	TRBV24-1	CATQEGQGGGYTEAFF	TGTGCCACGCAGGAGGGACAGGGGGGCGGCTACACTGAAGCTTTCTTT
NA	TRBJ2-7	NA	TRBV13	CASSLVGRSHEQYF	TGTGCCAGCAGCTTAGTGGGCAGAAGCCACGAGCAGTACTTC
NA	TRBJ1-3	NA	TRBV30	CAWTVGPGNTIYF	TGTGCCTGGACGGTTGGCCCTGGAAACACCATATATTTT
NA	TRBJ2-7	NA	TRBV28	CASSWDGGYEQYF	TGTGCCAGCAGTTGGGACGGGGGCTACGAGCAGTACTTC
NA	TRBJ2-2	TRBD1	TRBV5-1	CASIPGQGALGTGELFF	TGCGCCTCCATCCCGGGACAGGGGGCATTGGGCACCGGGGAGCTGTTTTTT
NA	TRBJ2-1	TRBD1	TRBV27	CASSSNRDRGSYNEQFF	TGTGCCAGCAGTTCGAACCGGGACAGGGGATCTTACAATGAGCAGTTCTTC
few	TRBJ1-3	NA	TRBV5-4	CASSPATDVSSGNTIYF	TGTGCCAGCAGCCCAGCAACGGACGTAAGCTCTGGAAACACCATATATTTT
NA	TRBJ1-5	TRBD1	TRBV7-8	CASSTGQGNQPQHF	TGTGCCAGCAGCACCGGACAGGGCAATCAGCCCCAGCATTTT
NA	TRBJ1-2	NA	TRBV6-2/TRBV6-3	CASSGIGEGYGYTF	TGTGCCAGCAGCGGAATTGGAGAGGGCTATGGCTACACCTTC
NA	TRBJ2-7	TRBD1	TRBV11-2	CASSLDLLEKGQAVSYEQYF	TGTGCCAGCAGCTTAGATCTGTTGGAAAAGGGACAGGCCGTCTCCTACGAGCAGTACTTC
NA	TRBJ2-1	TRBD2	TRBV11-2	CASSGGPLRLAGGSNEQFF	TGTGCCAGCAGCGGGGGCCCCCTTCGACTAGCGGGGGGTAGTAATGAGCAGTTCTTC
NA	TRBJ2-3	NA	TRBV24-1	CATSVQGLTDTQYF	TGTGCCACCAGTGTCCAGGGGCTCACAGATACGCAGTATTTT
once	TRBJ1-1	TRBD1	TRBV6-1	CASSDETGIGEAFF	TGTGCCAGCAGTGACGAGACAGGGATTGGTGAAGCTTTCTTT
NA	TRBJ2-1	NA	TRBV5-4	CASSPGGTAPGNEQFF	TGTGCCAGCAGCCCAGGAGGGACAGCTCCGGGCAATGAGCAGTTCTTC
NA	TRBJ2-7	TRBD1	TRBV10-3	CAISEVGQGAYEQYF	TGTGCCATCAGTGAGGTGGGGCAGGGGGCTTACGAGCAGTACTTC
NA	TRBJ2-3	TRBD2	TRBV4-1	CASSQVFKRGAGDTQYF	TGCGCCAGCAGCCAAGTCTTCAAGCGGGGGGCTGGAGATACGCAGTATTTT
NA	TRBJ2-7	TRBD2	TRBV19	CASSSRLAGYEQYF	TGTGCCAGTAGTAGCCGACTAGCGGGCTACGAGCAGTACTTC
NA	TRBJ1-1	TRBD1	TRBV5-1	CASSLFQGANTEAFF	TGCGCCAGCAGCTTGTTTCAGGGGGCAAACACTGAAGCTTTCTTT
NA	TRBJ2-7	NA	TRBV6-1	CASSEAHAGWYEQYF	TGTGCCAGCAGTGAAGCGCACGCCGGTTGGTACGAGCAGTACTTC
NA	TRBJ2-1	NA	TRBV5-1	CASRIDGYNEQFF	TGCGCCAGCAGGATAGACGGCTACAATGAGCAGTTCTTC
NA	TRBJ2-1	NA	TRBV4-2	CASSQEGTRQFF	TGTGCCAGCAGCCAAGAAGGAACTAGGCAGTTCTTC
NA	TRBJ2-1	NA	TRBV24-1	CATEGNLRPNEQFF	TGTGCCACCGAAGGAAATTTACGGCCCAATGAGCAGTTCTTC
NA	TRBJ2-7	NA	TRBV11-2	CASSLGWSSYEQYF	TGTGCCAGCAGCTTAGGATGGAGCTCCTACGAGCAGTACTTC
NA	TRBJ2-7	TRBD1	TRBV28	CASSPPPGQGAYEQYF	TGTGCCAGCAGTCCCCCACCGGGACAGGGGGCTTACGAGCAGTACTTC
NA	TRBJ2-6	TRBD2	TRBV2	CASSRSGGATGANVLTF	TGTGCCAGCAGTCGTAGCGGGGGGGCCACTGGGGCCAACGTCCTGACTTTC
once	TRBJ2-2	TRBD1	TRBV5-4	CASSSPGQASTGELFF	TGTGCCAGCAGCTCACCGGGACAGGCTAGTACCGGGGAGCTGTTTTTT
NA	TRBJ1-2	TRBD1	TRBV25-1	CASSDVQGDLPGYTF	TGTGCCAGCAGTGACGTTCAGGGGGACCTCCCGGGCTACACCTTC
once	TRBJ2-5	TRBD1	TRBV4-2	CASSPDRGNQETQYF	TGTGCCAGCAGCCCGGACAGGGGGAACCAAGAGACCCAGTACTTC
NA	TRBJ1-5	NA	TRBV2	CASSWRYSNQPQHF	TGTGCCAGCAGTTGGCGGTATAGCAATCAGCCCCAGCATTTT
NA	TRBJ2-5	NA	TRBV7-2	CASSLGRGPLGETQYF	TGTGCCAGCAGCTTAGGAAGGGGCCCCCTGGGGGAGACCCAGTACTTC
NA	TRBJ1-6	TRBD1	TRBV6-4	CASSGTADNSPLHF	TGTGCCAGCAGCGGGACAGCCGATAATTCACCCCTCCACTTT
NA	TRBJ1-6	NA	TRBV4-2	CASRSGKVTYNSPLHF	TGTGCCAGCAGGTCGGGAAAAGTAACCTATAATTCACCCCTCCACTTT
NA	TRBJ1-6	NA	TRBV28	CASKSVGSGNSPLHF	TGTGCCAGTAAAAGCGTGGGGTCAGGTAATTCACCCCTCCACTTT
once	TRBJ2-7	TRBD1	TRBV10-1	CASAGTGNGEQYF	TGCGCCAGCGCCGGGACAGGGAATGGCGAGCAGTACTTC
NA	TRBJ2-2	NA	TRBV7-9	CASTYQGGTGELFF	TGTGCCAGCACATATCAGGGCGGGACCGGGGAGCTGTTTTTT
NA	TRBJ1-6	NA	TRBV5-1	CASSPSIGADSPLHF	TGCGCCAGCAGCCCCTCTATTGGGGCGGATTCACCCCTCCACTTT
once	TRBJ1-4	NA	TRBV28	CASSTTSKTVVLEKLFF	TGTGCCAGCAGTACCACTTCGAAGACGGTGGTTTTGGAAAAACTGTTTTTT
NA	TRBJ2-1	NA	TRBV27	CASSLSTVTYNEQFF	TGTGCCAGCAGTTTATCCACAGTGACCTACAATGAGCAGTTCTTC